This TCR beta chain was recorded in a study of blood T cell repertoires in COVID-19. Whole-study context: Italy, Spain and the United States were the sources of the convalescent and acute COVID-19 samples. PBMCs, B-cell-depleted T cells, or T cells provided the cDNA or gDNA that made up the material.

Cohorts were determined from participant-reported clinical history. TCRdb's copy holds only in-frame clones and misses some; the assay was immunoSEQ multiplex PCR. The sample lists 250,000 to 300,000 clones; roughly 85% were seen once. Trimming at V came to 0 bases and at J to 5 bases, leaving 7 bases not matched to a gene. CDR1 is SGHRS and CDR2 is YFSETQ in the germline V gene. This CDR3 spans 15 amino acids. Sequenced: PBMCs or T cells enriched from blood (not recorded which). The sequence derives from a man between 35 and 55 years old who had been exposed to COVID-19. V is TRBV5-1 and J is TRBJ2-5; 7 bases match TRBD1. CDR3 loop: CASSLVGNRGETQYF. The CDR3 DNA follows: TGCGCCAGCAGCTTGGTTGGGAACAGGGGTGAGACCCAGTACTTC.